This passage covers 19 T cell receptor beta chains from one sample sequenced in a study of shared T cell receptors in the human thymus. Method: immunoSEQ multiplex PCR; TCRdb's copy keeps in-frame clones and lacks some. The repertoire holds some 660,000 clones, with around 87% as singletons. The sample was also reused in another study, on human thymus T cells.

The source material was thymocytes. The receptors originated from a boy in the first two years of life with a congenital heart defect.

This chain links TRBV27 with TRBJ2-7, with D tentatively TRBD2 (5 bases). Germline V lookup: CDR1 MNHEY, CDR2 SMNVEV (reference sequence). This CDR3 region has 13 residues. The germline V and J ends were trimmed by 2 bases and 6 bases, with 11 bases remaining between them. In DNA, the CDR3 is TGTGCCAGCAGTTTACGGGGAGTCGGCGAGCAGTACTTC. It specifies CASSLRGVGEQYF.

The rearrangement uses TRBV6-5 and TRBJ1-5; 10 positions match TRBD1. Germline loops: CDR1 MNHEY, CDR2 SVGAGI. Germline trimming cut 6 bases from V and 7 bases from J; bases unmatched to any gene: 9. The CDR3 covers 15 residues. The CDR3 spells CASRKDRGLLQPQHF. CDR3 nucleotide sequence: TGTGCCAGCAGAAAAGACAGGGGGCTTTTACAGCCCCAGCATTTT.

V is TRBV4-3 and J is TRBJ2-4, with D perhaps matching TRBD2 (6 bases). The CDR3 is 13 amino acids. Trimming pared 1 base from V and 8 bases from J, leaving 9 bases between. Germline V gene data show CDR1 as LGHNA and CDR2 as YSLEER. CDR3 residues: CASSQGGVDIQYF. CDR3 in DNA: TGCGCCAGCAGCCAAGGGGGGGTAGACATTCAGTACTTC.

This clone was detected once. One end of the junction is discordant with germline, which a read error may explain. The chain joins TRBV4-3 to TRBJ2-7, with 16 bases aligning to TRBD2. The CDR3 extends over 12 amino acids. CDR1 and CDR2 from the germline V gene are LGHNA and YSLEER. CDR3 loop: CASSKGTSGRVF. The CDR3 DNA sequence: TGCGCCAGCAGCAAAGGGACTAGCGGGAGGGTATTC.

This chain uses TRBV27 with TRBJ2-3; TRBD2 matches at 8 bases. The CDR3 totals 15 residues. Germline lookup yields CDR1 MNHEY and CDR2 SMNVEV (reference sequence). Trimming at V came to 8 bases and at J to 0 bases, leaving 7 bases not matched to a gene. CDR3 sequence: CASSQREPSTDTQYF. The CDR3 nucleotides read TGTGCCAGCTCTCAGCGGGAGCCTAGCACAGATACGCAGTATTTT.

The chain uses TRBV4-3 and TRBJ2-2; 11 positions agree with TRBD2. With 3 bases clipped from V and 1 base from J, the junction kept 4 bases outside the gene matches. The CDR3 length is 17 residues. Germline CDR1 reads LGHNA; CDR2 reads YSLEER. In nucleotides, the CDR3 is TGCGCCAGCAGCCAGGATCTAGCGGGAGGGAACACCGGGGAGCTGTTTTTT. Amino acid sequence: CASSQDLAGGNTGELFF.

The gene calls are TRBV11-2 and TRBJ2-2; 9 nucleotides line up with TRBD1. From germline, CDR1 is SGHAT and CDR2 FQNNGV. This CDR3 comprises 15 residues. Unmatched junction bases numbered 8, after V lost 6 bases and J lost 6 bases. CDR3 DNA sequence: TGTGCCAGCAGAAAAGGACAGGGGTTTCCCGGGGAGCTGTTTTTT. Protein: CASRKGQGFPGELFF.

The chain employs TRBV10-3 and TRBJ1-5; 7 positions agree with TRBD1. The germline V gene has CDR1 ENHRY and CDR2 SYGVKD. The CDR3 extends over 11 amino acids. The DNA for the CDR3 is TGTGCGAGGGACAGAAATCAGCCCCAGCATTTT. Protein: CARDRNQPQHF.

This clone was seen a single time. V usage is TRBV11-2 and J usage is TRBJ1-2; TRBD1 might be the D (5 bases). The germline V gene encodes CDR1 SGHAT and CDR2 FQNNGV. The V end was cut by 5 bases, the J end by 0 bases, with 19 bases between. The length of the CDR3 is 17 residues. CDR3 nucleotides: TGTGCCAGCAGCGCTTATTGGCAGGGTCTAACTAACTATGGCTACACCTTC. Amino acid sequence: CASSAYWQGLTNYGYTF.

V and J are TRBV18 and TRBJ1-1; D gene ambiguous. Germline values: CDR1 KGHSH, CDR2 LQKENI. Trimming removed 0 bases at V and 7 bases at J, with 12 bases between. The CDR3 consists of 14 residues. The DNA of the CDR3 is TGTGCCAGCTCACCACCGCGGCCGACCAATGAAGCTTTCTTT. Protein product: CASSPPRPTNEAFF.

The gene calls are TRBV25-1 and TRBJ2-7; D perhaps matches TRBD1 (6 bases). The V gene lost 7 bases and the J gene lost 0 bases, with 13 bases spanning the gap. This CDR3 has 14 residues. From germline, CDR1 is MGHDK and CDR2 SYGVNS. CDR3 nucleotide sequence: TGTGCCAGCACCCCCCGGGACAACTCCTACGAGCAGTACTTC. It encodes CASTPRDNSYEQYF.

This clone was picked up one time. The chain links TRBV6-1 to TRBJ2-7, with D hard to call. V was shortened by 8 bases and J by 3 bases, with 11 bases between the two germline ends. Germline CDR1 reads MNHNS; CDR2 reads SASEGT. The CDR3 is 12 amino acids. Written as DNA, the CDR3 is TGTGCCAGCGGAGTGCTGGGCTACGAGCAGTACTTC. Translated: CASGVLGYEQYF.

The gene calls are TRBV5-1 and TRBJ2-1; 10 positions agree with TRBD1. V trimming: 6 bases; J trimming: 8 bases; junction bases outside the gene matches: 5. The CDR3 has 13 amino acids. The germline CDR1 and CDR2 sequences are SGHRS and YFSETQ. The CDR3 is CASNRDRGHEQFF. The CDR3 nucleotides read TGCGCCAGCAACCGGGACAGGGGACATGAGCAGTTCTTC.

The CDR3 spells CSVEAPRVVSYNEQFF. The CDR3, as DNA: TGCAGCGTTGAAGCCCCCAGGGTAGTGTCCTACAATGAGCAGTTCTTC. This rearrangement joins TRBV29-1 to TRBJ2-1; weak D call: TRBD1 (5 bases). Looked up from germline, CDR1 is SQVTM and CDR2 is ANQGSEA. The CDR3 covers 16 residues. The V and J ends lost 1 base and 1 base respectively, with 14 bases between them.

This rearrangement joins TRBV28 to TRBJ1-5, with D perhaps TRBD1 (5 bases). Germline V gene data show CDR1 as MDHEN and CDR2 as SYDVKM. Trimming took off 7 bases at V and 0 bases at J, with 16 bases between the two ends. There are 16 residues in the CDR3. The CDR3 DNA sequence: TGTGCCAGCACACCCGCGTCGGGGGTTAGCAATCAGCCCCAGCATTTT. It translates to CASTPASGVSNQPQHF.

This clone has just one count. J is TRBJ1-4 and V is TRBV19; D might be TRBD1 (5 bases). Germline assignment: CDR1 LNHDA and CDR2 SQIVND (reference sequence). V lost 5 bases, J lost 8 bases, and 15 bases lay in between. The CDR3 extends over 14 amino acids. The CDR3 nucleotides read TGTGCCAGTAGTCCCCCGGGGGTCGGGGAAAAACTGTTTTTT. Protein: CASSPPGVGEKLFF.

The V and J genes are TRBV5-6 and TRBJ2-5; D not certain. The V end lost 5 bases, the J end lost 3 bases, and 11 bases lay between the germline ends. This CDR3 region has 13 residues. CDR1 is SGHDT, CDR2 YYEEEE, per germline. DNA for the CDR3: TGTGCCAGCAGAGATCTTCGGGAAGAGACCCAGTACTTC. This sequence encodes CASRDLREETQYF.

The chain employs TRBV5-5 and TRBJ2-7; a weak D match, TRBD1 (6 bases). V lost 3 bases, J lost 2 bases, and 12 bases lay in between. CDR1 and CDR2 from the germline V gene are SGHKS and YYEKEE (reference sequence). This CDR3 is 14 amino acids long. The CDR3 loop is CASSSLEGAYEQYF. DNA for the CDR3: TGTGCCAGCAGCTCACTAGAGGGGGCCTACGAGCAGTACTTC. Complete variable domain (other parts from reference TRBV5-5 and TRBJ2-7): DAGVTQSPTHLIKTRGQQVTLRCSPISGHKSVSWYQQVLGQGPQFIFQYYEKEERGRGNFPDRFSARQFPNYSSELNVNALLLGDSALYLCASSSLEGAYEQYFGPGTRLTVT.

The chain is built from TRBV18 and TRBJ2-7; D possibly corresponds to TRBD1 (6 bases). This CDR3 spans 15 amino acids. CDR1 and CDR2 (germline): KGHSH, LQKENI. Trimming cost V 2 bases and J 0 bases, with 11 bases left between them. The CDR3 DNA reads as TGTGCCAGCTCACCATCGGACAGACCCTCCTACGAGCAGTACTTC. Translation: CASSPSDRPSYEQYF.